This TCR beta chain is drawn from a study of long-term antiretroviral therapy in people with HIV. Across the whole study: Collection dates of the earliest samples fall about a decade before the 2015 immediate-ART recommendation.

It was version v3.0 of the immunoSEQ assay that was run at survey level. TCRdb keeps only in-frame clones here, not all; method: immunoSEQ multiplex PCR. Seen here are 30,000 to 40,000 clones, roughly 82% observed once, and the top ten hold over 10%. United States facilities provided treatment to all participants with HIV. 1-10 million cryopreserved PBMC were held in samples before DNA extraction. CDR1 SGHAT and CDR2 FQDESV come from the germline V gene (reference sequence). Germline trimming cut 4 bases from V and 0 bases from J; bases unmatched to any gene: 4. This CDR3 has 16 amino acids. The chain couples TRBV11-1 to TRBJ2-7; 12 nucleotides agree with TRBD2. The TCR was taken from a young man with HIV. The sequences come from unsorted PBMCs, collected 0.3 years after starting antiretroviral therapy. As DNA, the CDR3 is TGTGCCAGCAGCTATGGGACTAGCGGGTCCTCCTACGAGCAGTACTTC. This translates into CASSYGTSGSSYEQYF. The whole variable domain, filled in from reference TRBV11-1 and TRBJ2-7, reads EAEVAQSPRYKITEKSQAVAFWCDPISGHATLYWYRQILGQGPELLVQFQDESVVDDSQLPKDRFSAERLKGVDSTLKIQPAELGDSAMYLCASSYGTSGSSYEQYFGPGTRLTVT.